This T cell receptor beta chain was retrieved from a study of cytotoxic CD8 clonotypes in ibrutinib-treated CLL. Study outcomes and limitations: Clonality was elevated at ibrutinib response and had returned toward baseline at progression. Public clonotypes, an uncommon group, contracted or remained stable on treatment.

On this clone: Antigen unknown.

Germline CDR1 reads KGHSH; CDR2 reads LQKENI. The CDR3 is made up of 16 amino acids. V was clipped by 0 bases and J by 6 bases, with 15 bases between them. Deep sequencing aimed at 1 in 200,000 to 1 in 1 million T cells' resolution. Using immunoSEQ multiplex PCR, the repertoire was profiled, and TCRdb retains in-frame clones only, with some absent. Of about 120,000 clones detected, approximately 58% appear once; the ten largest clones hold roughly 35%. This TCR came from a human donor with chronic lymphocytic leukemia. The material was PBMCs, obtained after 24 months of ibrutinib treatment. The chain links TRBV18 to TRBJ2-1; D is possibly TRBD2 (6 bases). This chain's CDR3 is CASSPPRGSSINEQFF. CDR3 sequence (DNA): TGTGCCAGCTCACCACCTCGGGGGTCATCGATCAATGAGCAGTTCTTC.